This is a list of T cell receptor beta chains from one sample in a study of cytomegalovirus exposure and HLA in healthy donors. Only in-frame clones appear in the TCRdb table, and some are missing; sequencing was by immunoSEQ multiplex PCR. The sample carries 100,000 to 150,000 clones, roughly two thirds recorded once. Sequencing was carried out using PBMCs. These receptors came from a man younger than 45 in good health and CMV-seropositive. Each CDR3 is given with its conserved first and last residue. The D gene is left open where the match is weak. Clone size is not always given. Where it is, it says once, few, many or a class for expanded clones.

d_gene: .
abundance: once
v_gene: TRBV7-9
j_gene: TRBJ2-3
len: 12
CDR3aa: CASSLDRGTQYF
CDR3nt: TGTGCCAGCAGCTTAGATAGGGGAACGCAGTATTTT

d_gene: .
abundance: .
v_gene: TRBV9
j_gene: TRBJ2-5
len: 14
CDR3aa: CASSVEPAQETQYF
CDR3nt: TGTGCCAGCAGCGTAGAGCCTGCCCAAGAGACCCAGTACTTC

d_gene: .
abundance: .
v_gene: TRBV19
j_gene: TRBJ1-1
len: 17
CDR3aa: CASIRQPSPLLNTEAFF
CDR3nt: TGTGCCAGTATCCGACAGCCTTCTCCCCTTTTGAACACTGAAGCTTTCTTT

d_gene: .
abundance: .
v_gene: TRBV7-2
j_gene: TRBJ2-1
len: 12
CDR3aa: CASSFKYNEQFF
CDR3nt: TGTGCCAGCAGCTTTAAATACAATGAGCAGTTCTTC

d_gene: .
abundance: few
v_gene: TRBV2
j_gene: TRBJ2-7
len: 16
CDR3aa: CASSEGITTGPYEQYF
CDR3nt: TGTGCCAGCAGCGAAGGGATCACGACAGGCCCCTACGAGCAGTACTTC

d_gene: TRBD2
abundance: .
v_gene: TRBV10-3
j_gene: TRBJ2-3
len: 15
CDR3aa: CAISSSGSLADTQYF
CDR3nt: TGTGCCATCAGTTCTAGCGGGAGTTTAGCAGATACGCAGTATTTT

d_gene: .
abundance: .
v_gene: TRBV27
j_gene: TRBJ2-7
len: 14
CDR3aa: CASSPAGLSYEQYF
CDR3nt: TGTGCCAGCAGTCCGGCCGGACTCTCCTACGAGCAGTACTTC

d_gene: TRBD1
abundance: few
v_gene: TRBV27
j_gene: TRBJ2-7
len: 16
CDR3aa: CASSLIPGTGSYEQYF
CDR3nt: TGTGCCAGCAGTTTAATCCCGGGGACAGGGTCGTACGAGCAGTACTTC

d_gene: TRBD1
abundance: few
v_gene: TRBV5-6
j_gene: TRBJ1-1
len: 15
CDR3aa: CASSSTGGLNTEAFF
CDR3nt: TGTGCCAGCAGCTCTACAGGGGGTCTGAACACTGAAGCTTTCTTT

d_gene: TRBD1
abundance: .
v_gene: TRBV4-1
j_gene: TRBJ2-7
len: 16
CDR3aa: CASSQTRDRGSYEQYF
CDR3nt: TGCGCCAGCAGCCAGACCCGGGACAGGGGGTCCTACGAGCAGTACTTC

d_gene: TRBD1
abundance: .
v_gene: TRBV5-4
j_gene: TRBJ2-1
len: 15
CDR3aa: CASSDGTDLYNEQFF
CDR3nt: TGTGCCAGCAGCGACGGGACAGATCTATACAATGAGCAGTTCTTC

d_gene: .
abundance: few
v_gene: TRBV4-1
j_gene: TRBJ2-2
len: 17
CDR3aa: CASSQDLGASVTGELFF
CDR3nt: TGCGCCAGCAGCCAAGATCTTGGGGCCAGTGTAACCGGGGAGCTGTTTTTT

d_gene: TRBD2
abundance: .
v_gene: TRBV7-9
j_gene: TRBJ2-5
len: 13
CDR3aa: CASIWEGLETQYF
CDR3nt: TGTGCCAGCATTTGGGAGGGCCTGGAGACCCAGTACTTC

d_gene: .
abundance: .
v_gene: TRBV30
j_gene: TRBJ1-1
len: 12
CDR3aa: CAWKNRNTEAFF
CDR3nt: TGTGCCTGGAAGAACAGGAACACTGAAGCTTTCTTT

d_gene: .
abundance: once
v_gene: TRBV5-1
j_gene: TRBJ1-5
len: 15
CDR3aa: CASSLEAGRHQPQHF
CDR3nt: TGCGCCAGCAGCTTGGAGGCAGGGAGGCATCAGCCCCAGCATTTT

d_gene: .
abundance: .
v_gene: TRBV27
j_gene: TRBJ1-1
len: 14
CDR3aa: CASSKGRDFTEAFF
CDR3nt: TGTGCCAGCAGTAAGGGGCGGGATTTCACTGAAGCTTTCTTT

d_gene: TRBD1
abundance: .
v_gene: TRBV7-9
j_gene: TRBJ2-7
len: 15
CDR3aa: CASSLEGQGYDEQYF
CDR3nt: TGTGCCAGCAGCTTAGAGGGACAGGGATATGACGAGCAGTACTTC